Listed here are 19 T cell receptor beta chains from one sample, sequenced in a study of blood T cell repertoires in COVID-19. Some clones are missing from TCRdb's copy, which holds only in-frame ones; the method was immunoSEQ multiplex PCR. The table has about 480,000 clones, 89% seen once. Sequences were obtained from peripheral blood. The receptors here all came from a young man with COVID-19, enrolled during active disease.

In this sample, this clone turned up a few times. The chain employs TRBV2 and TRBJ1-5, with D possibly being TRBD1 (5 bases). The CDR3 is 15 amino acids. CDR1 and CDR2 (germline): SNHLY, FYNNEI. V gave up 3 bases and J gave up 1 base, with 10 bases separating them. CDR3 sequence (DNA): TGTGCCAGCAGTGAGGGGGGGGACAGCAATCAGCCCCAGCATTTT. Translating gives CASSEGGDSNQPQHF.

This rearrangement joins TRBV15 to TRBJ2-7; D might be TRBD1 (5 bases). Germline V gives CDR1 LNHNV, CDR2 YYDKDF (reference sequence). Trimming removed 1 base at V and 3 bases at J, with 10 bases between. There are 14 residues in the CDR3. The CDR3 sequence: CATSRVGQNYEQYF. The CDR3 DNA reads TGTGCCACCAGCAGAGTAGGACAAAACTACGAGCAGTACTTC.

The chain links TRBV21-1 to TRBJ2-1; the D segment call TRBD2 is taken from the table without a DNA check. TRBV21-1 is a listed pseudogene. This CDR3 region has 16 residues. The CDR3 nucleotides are TGTGCCAGCAGCACCAGGGCTAGCGGGAGGGCCCATGAGCAGTTCTTC. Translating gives CASSTRASGRAHEQFF.

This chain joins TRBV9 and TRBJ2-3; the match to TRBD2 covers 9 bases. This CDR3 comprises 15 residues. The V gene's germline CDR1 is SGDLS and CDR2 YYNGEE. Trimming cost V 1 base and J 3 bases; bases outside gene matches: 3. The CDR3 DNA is TGTGCCAGCAGCGTACTAGCGGGGAGGACAGATACGCAGTATTTT. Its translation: CASSVLAGRTDTQYF.

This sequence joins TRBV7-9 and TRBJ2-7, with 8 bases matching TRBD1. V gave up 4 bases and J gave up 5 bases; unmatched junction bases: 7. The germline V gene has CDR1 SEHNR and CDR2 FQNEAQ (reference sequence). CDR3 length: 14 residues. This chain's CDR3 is CASSSPGQEHEQYF. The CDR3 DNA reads TGTGCCAGCAGCTCGCCGGGACAGGAGCACGAGCAGTACTTC.

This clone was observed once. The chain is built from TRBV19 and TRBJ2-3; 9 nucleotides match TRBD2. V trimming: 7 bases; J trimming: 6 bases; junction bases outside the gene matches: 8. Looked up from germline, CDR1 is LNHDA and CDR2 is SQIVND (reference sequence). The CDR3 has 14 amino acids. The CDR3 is CASNSGSPTDTQYF. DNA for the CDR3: TGTGCCAGTAATAGCGGGAGTCCTACCGATACGCAGTATTTT.

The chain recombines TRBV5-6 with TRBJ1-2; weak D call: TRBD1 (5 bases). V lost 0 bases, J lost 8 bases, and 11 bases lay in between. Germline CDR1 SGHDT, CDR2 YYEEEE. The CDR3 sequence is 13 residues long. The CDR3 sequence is CASSLAQGSGYTF. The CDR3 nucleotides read TGTGCCAGCAGCTTGGCCCAGGGATCCGGCTACACCTTC.

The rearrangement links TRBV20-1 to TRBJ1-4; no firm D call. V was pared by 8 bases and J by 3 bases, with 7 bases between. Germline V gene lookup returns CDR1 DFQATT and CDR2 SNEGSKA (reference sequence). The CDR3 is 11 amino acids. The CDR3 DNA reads TGCAGTTCAGTTTCTAATGAAAAACTGTTTTTT. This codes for CSSVSNEKLFF.

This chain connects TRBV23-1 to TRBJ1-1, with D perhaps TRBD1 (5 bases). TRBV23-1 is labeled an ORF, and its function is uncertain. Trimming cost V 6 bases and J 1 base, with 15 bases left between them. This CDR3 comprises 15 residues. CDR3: CASSGHRLENTEAFF. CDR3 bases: TGCGCCAGCAGCGGACACCGCCTTGAGAACACTGAAGCTTTCTTT.

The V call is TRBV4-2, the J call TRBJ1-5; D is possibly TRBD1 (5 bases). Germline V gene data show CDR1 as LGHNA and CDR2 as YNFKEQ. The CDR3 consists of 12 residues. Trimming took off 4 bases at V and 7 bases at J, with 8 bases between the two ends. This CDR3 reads CASSPGGQPQHF. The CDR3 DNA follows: TGTGCCAGCAGCCCGGGGGGGCAGCCCCAGCATTTT.

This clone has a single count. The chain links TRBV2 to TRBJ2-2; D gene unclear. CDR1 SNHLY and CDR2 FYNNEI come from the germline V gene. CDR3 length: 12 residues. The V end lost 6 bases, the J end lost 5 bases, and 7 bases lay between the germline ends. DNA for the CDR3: TGTGCCAGCAGAGACAATACCGGGGAGCTGTTTTTT. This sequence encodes CASRDNTGELFF.

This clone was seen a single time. CDR3 nucleotide sequence: TGTGCCACCAGTGATCCACGATCCCCCTGGGGGGCCGGGGAGCTGTTTTTT. It specifies CATSDPRSPWGAGELFF. The chain is built from TRBV24-1 and TRBJ2-2; D is perhaps TRBD2 (6 bases). Germline V CDR1 and CDR2: KGHDR, SFDVKD. V was cut by 3 bases and J by 6 bases, with 19 bases left in between. The CDR3 is made up of 17 amino acids.

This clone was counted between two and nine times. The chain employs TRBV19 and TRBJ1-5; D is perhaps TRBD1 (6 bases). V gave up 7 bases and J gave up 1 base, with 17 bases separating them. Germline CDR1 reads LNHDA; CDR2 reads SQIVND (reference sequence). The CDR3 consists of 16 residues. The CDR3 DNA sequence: TGTGCCAGTAACCCCCGACAGGCGGAAAGCAATCAGCCCCAGCATTTT. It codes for CASNPRQAESNQPQHF.

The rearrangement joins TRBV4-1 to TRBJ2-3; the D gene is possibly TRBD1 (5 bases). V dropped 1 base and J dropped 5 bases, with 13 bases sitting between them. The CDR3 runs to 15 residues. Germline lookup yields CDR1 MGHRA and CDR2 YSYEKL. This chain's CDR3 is CASSQGLGALDTQYF. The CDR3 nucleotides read TGCGCCAGCAGCCAAGGACTTGGGGCCTTAGATACGCAGTATTTT.

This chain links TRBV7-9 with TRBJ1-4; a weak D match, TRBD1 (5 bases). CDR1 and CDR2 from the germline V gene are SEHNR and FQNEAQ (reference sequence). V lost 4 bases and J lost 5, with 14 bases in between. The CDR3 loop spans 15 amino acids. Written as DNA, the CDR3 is TGTGCCAGCAGCTCTGGACCAGGGTTAAATGAAAAACTGTTTTTT. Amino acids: CASSSGPGLNEKLFF. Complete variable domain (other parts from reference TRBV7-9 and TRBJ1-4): DTGVSQNPRHKITKRGQNVTFRCDPISEHNRLYWYRQTLGQGPEFLTYFQNEAQLEKSRLLSDRFSAERPKGSFSTLEIQRTEQGDSAMYLCASSSGPGLNEKLFFGSGTQLSVL.

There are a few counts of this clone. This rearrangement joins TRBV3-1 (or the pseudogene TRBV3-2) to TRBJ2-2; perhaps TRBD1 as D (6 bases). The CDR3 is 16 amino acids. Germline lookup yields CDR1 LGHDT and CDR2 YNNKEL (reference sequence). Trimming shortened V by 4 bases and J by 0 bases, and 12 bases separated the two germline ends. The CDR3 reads CASSPTGVTNTGELFF. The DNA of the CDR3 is TGTGCCAGCAGCCCGACAGGCGTTACGAACACCGGGGAGCTGTTTTTT.

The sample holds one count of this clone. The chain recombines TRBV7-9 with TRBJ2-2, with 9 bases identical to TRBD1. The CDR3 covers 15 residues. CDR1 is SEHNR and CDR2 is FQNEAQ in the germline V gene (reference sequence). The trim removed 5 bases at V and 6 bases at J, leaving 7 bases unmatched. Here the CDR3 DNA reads TGTGCCAGCAGCGAAAGACAGGGGGAAGCCGGGGAGCTGTTTTTT. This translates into CASSERQGEAGELFF.

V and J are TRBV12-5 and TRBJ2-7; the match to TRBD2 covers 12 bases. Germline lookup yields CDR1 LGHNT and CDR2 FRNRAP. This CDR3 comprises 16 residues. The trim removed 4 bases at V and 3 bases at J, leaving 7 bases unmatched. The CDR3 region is CASGSYLAGGDYEQYF. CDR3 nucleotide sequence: TGTGCTAGTGGTTCCTACCTAGCGGGAGGGGACTACGAGCAGTACTTC.

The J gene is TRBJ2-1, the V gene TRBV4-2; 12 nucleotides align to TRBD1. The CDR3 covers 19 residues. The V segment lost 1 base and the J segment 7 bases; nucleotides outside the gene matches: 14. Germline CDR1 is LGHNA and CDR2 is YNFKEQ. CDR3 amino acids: CASSQVWLMGQGARNEQFF. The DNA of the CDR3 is TGTGCCAGCAGCCAAGTCTGGTTAATGGGACAGGGGGCGAGGAATGAGCAGTTCTTC.